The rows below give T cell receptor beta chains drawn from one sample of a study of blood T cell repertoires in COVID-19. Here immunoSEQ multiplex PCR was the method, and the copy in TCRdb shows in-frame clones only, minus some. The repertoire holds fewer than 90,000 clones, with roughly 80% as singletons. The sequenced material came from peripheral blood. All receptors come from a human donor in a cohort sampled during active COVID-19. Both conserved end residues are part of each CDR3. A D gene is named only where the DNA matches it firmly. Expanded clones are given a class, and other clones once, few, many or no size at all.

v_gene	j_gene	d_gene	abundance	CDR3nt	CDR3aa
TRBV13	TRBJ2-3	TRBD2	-	TGTGCCAGCAGCTTAGTAATAGCGGGGGTAGATACGCAGTATTTT	CASSLVIAGVDTQYF
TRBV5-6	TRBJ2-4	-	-	TGTGCCAGCAGCGGTGGGCCGCTAGCCAAAAACATTCAGTACTTC	CASSGGPLAKNIQYF
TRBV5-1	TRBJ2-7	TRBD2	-	TGCGCCAGCAGTTTAGCGGGAGGAAACTACGAGCAGTACTTC	CASSLAGGNYEQYF
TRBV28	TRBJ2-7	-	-	TGTGCCAGCAGAGAAGTACTAGAGATCCACGAGCAGTACTTC	CASREVLEIHEQYF
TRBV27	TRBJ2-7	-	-	TGTGCCAGCAGTCCGGGGGTTTACGAGCAGTACTTC	CASSPGVYEQYF
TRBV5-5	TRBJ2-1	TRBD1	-	TGTGCCAGCAGCCGTGGACAGGGGGGCTACAATGAGCAGTTCTTC	CASSRGQGGYNEQFF
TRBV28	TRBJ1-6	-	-	TGTGCCAGCAGCCCTACCCCGGGGTATAATTCACCCCTCCACTTT	CASSPTPGYNSPLHF
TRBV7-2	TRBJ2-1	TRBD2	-	TGTGCCAGCAGAAGACTAGCGGGGGGATACAATGAGCAGTTCTTC	CASRRLAGGYNEQFF
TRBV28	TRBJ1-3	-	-	TGTGCCACCATTGTCGGGGTGGGTGGAAACACCATATATTTT	CATIVGVGGNTIYF
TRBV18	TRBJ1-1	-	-	TGTGCCAGCTCACCCTCCCCGAGGAACACTGAAGCTTTCTTT	CASSPSPRNTEAFF
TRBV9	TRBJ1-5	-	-	TGTGCCAGCAGCGTAGGTGGGGGGTTTAATCAGCCCCAGCATTTT	CASSVGGGFNQPQHF
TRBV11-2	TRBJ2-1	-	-	TGTGCCAGCAGCTTAGAGGCCCGGTCTAGCTTATACTACAATGAGCAGTTCTTC	CASSLEARSSLYYNEQFF
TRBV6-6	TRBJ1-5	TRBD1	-	TGTGCCAGCATCTTAGACAGGGATGGCAATCAGCCCCAGCATTTT	CASILDRDGNQPQHF
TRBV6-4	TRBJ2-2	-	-	TGTGCCAGCAAAAGCGGGAACACCGGGGAGCTGTTTTTT	CASKSGNTGELFF
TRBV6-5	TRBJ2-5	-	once	TGTGCCAGTCATACCAGGGTGCAGCAAGAGACCCAGTACTTC	CASHTRVQQETQYF
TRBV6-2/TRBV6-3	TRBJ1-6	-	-	TGTGCCAGCAGCCTCGACAGGAATACTAATTCACCCCTCCACTTT	CASSLDRNTNSPLHF
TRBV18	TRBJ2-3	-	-	TGTGCCAGCTCCCGGGGGAAATTCGGCACAGATACGCAGTATTTT	CASSRGKFGTDTQYF
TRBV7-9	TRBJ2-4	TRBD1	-	TGTGCCAGCAGCTCAACAGGGGCCAACATTCAGTACTTC	CASSSTGANIQYF
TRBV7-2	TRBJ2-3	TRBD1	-	TGTGCCAGCAGCTTGCAGGGGGCAGATACGCAGTATTTT	CASSLQGADTQYF
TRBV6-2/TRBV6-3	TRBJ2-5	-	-	TGTGCCAGCAGTTATGAGTACCAAGAGACCCAGTACTTC	CASSYEYQETQYF
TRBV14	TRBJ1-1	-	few	TGTGCCAGCAGCCAAGACATTTGGGCCCCGGGGACTGAAGCTTTCTTT	CASSQDIWAPGTEAFF
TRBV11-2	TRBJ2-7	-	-	TGTGCCAGCAGCCCAGATCGATCCCACGAGCAGTACTTC	CASSPDRSHEQYF
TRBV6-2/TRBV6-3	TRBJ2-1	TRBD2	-	TGTGCCAGCAGTTACTCGAGGTTAGCGGGCACCTACAATGAGCAGTTCTTC	CASSYSRLAGTYNEQFF
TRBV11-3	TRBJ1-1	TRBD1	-	TGTGCCAGCAGCTTAGAACAGGGGAGCACTGAAGCTTTCTTT	CASSLEQGSTEAFF
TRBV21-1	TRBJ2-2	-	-	TGTGCCAGCAGCTCAACGAACACAGGGGTTTCGAACACCGGGGAGCTGTTTTTT	CASSSTNTGVSNTGELFF
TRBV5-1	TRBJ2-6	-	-	TGCGCCAGCAGCTTGGCCTCAGTAACTGGGGCCAACGTCCTGACTTTC	CASSLASVTGANVLTF
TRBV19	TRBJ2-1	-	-	TGTGCCAGTAGTATTGGAGGGCAGTCCTACAATGAGCAGTTCTTC	CASSIGGQSYNEQFF
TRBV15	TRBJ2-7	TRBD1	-	TGTGCCACCAGCCGAGGACAGGGCTCCTACGAGCAGTACTTC	CATSRGQGSYEQYF
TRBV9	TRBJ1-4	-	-	TGTGCCAGCAGCCTTGGAGGCACTAATGAAAAACTGTTTTTT	CASSLGGTNEKLFF
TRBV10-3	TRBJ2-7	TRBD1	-	TGTGCCATCAGTGACCCCGGGACAGCCTACGAGCAGTACTTC	CAISDPGTAYEQYF
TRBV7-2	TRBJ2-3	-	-	TGTGCCAGCAGTTCTAGCACAGATACGCAGTATTTT	CASSSSTDTQYF
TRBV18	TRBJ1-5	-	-	TGTGCCAGCTCATCGACCGGGACTAATCAGCCCCAGCATTTT	CASSSTGTNQPQHF
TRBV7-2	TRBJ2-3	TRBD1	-	TGTGCCAGCAGCGAGAGGACAGGGGGGAGAGTTACGCAGTATTTT	CASSERTGGRVTQYF
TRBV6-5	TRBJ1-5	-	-	TGTGCCAGCAGTTCCAGGGGTGGCAATCAGCCCCAGCATTTT	CASSSRGGNQPQHF
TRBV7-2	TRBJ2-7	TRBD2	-	TGTGCCAGCAGCTTAGCTAGCGGGAGAAACTCCTACGAGCAGTACTTC	CASSLASGRNSYEQYF
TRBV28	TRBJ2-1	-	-	TGTGCCAGCACTAACCCCCGTCGACAGGCGATCTACAATGAGCAGTTCTTC	CASTNPRRQAIYNEQFF
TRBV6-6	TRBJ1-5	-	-	TGTGCCAGCAGCCCGCGTCAAAGGGGAAATCAGCCCCAGCATTTT	CASSPRQRGNQPQHF
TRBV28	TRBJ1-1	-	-	TGTGCCACCTTTAAACTACGGAACACTGAAGCTTTCTTT	CATFKLRNTEAFF
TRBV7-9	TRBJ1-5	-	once	TGTGCCAGCAGCCTCTCGGGGATGCAGCCCCAGCATTTT	CASSLSGMQPQHF
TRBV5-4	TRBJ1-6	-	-	TGTGCCAGCAGCTTGATAGGGACGGGAGATTCACCCCTCCACTTT	CASSLIGTGDSPLHF
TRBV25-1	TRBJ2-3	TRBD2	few	TGTGCCAGCAGTGAAAGGGGCGGGAGACCGCCGCAGTATTTT	CASSERGGRPPQYF
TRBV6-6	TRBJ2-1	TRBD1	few	TGTGCCAGCAGTTACTCGGACAGGGAGCTGTTCTTC	CASSYSDRELFF
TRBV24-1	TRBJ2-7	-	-	TGTGCCACCAGTGATCCCCCAGGGGATCCCGAGCAGTACTTC	CATSDPPGDPEQYF
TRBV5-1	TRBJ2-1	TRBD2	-	TGCGCCAGCAGCTTGTTGGCGGGGGGCTCCTACAATGAGCAGTTCTTC	CASSLLAGGSYNEQFF
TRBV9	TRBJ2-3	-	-	TGTGCCAGCAGCGTACAGGTGTGGGATACGCAGTATTTT	CASSVQVWDTQYF
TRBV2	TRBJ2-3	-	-	TGTGCCAGCAGTAGAAACCGAGGGAGCACAGATACGCAGTATTTT	CASSRNRGSTDTQYF
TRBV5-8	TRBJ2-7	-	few	TGTGCCAGCAGCTTGGGACGGGGGACGACCTACGAGCAGTACTTC	CASSLGRGTTYEQYF
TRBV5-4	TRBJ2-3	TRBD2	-	TGTGCCAGCAGCCTTAGAACTAGCGGGAGACGGGATACGCAGTATTTT	CASSLRTSGRRDTQYF
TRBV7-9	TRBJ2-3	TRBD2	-	TGTGCCAGCAGCTTAGTGGCTAGCGGGAGTAGGGCAGATACGCAGTATTTT	CASSLVASGSRADTQYF
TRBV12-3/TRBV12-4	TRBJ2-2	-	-	TGTGCCAGCAGGGGCTCGAACACCGGGGAGCTGTTTTTT	CASRGSNTGELFF
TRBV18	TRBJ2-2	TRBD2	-	TGTGCCAGCTCACCAGGCGGGAGGACGAACACCGGGGAGCTGTTTTTT	CASSPGGRTNTGELFF
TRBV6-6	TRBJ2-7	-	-	TGTGCCAGCAGTTACCGGGGAATCTCCTACGAGCAGTACTTC	CASSYRGISYEQYF
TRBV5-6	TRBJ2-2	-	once	TGTGCCAGCACCCTTGGGCCGCTGAACACCGGGGAGCTGTTTTTT	CASTLGPLNTGELFF